The present entry profiles one T cell receptor beta chain with its context. Its antigen is unknown. The trim removed 5 bases at V and 6 bases at J, leaving 11 bases unmatched. The germline gives CDR1 MDHEN, CDR2 SYDVKM. This CDR3 is built from 15 residues. TCRdb recomputed calls from the reads with MiXCR, one row per CDR3 protein. The sample comprises roughly 500,000 distinct CDR3 sequences, more than 30% of which are singletons, and roughly 17% rests with the top ten. The data belong to a study of T cell repertoires in cytomegalovirus infection. Study as a whole: Recently identified HLA-C-restricted CMV epitopes were used, and well-studied HLA-B-restricted CMV epitopes were used as well. Signatures in public TCR beta sequences pointed to both CMV infection and matching HLA type. Study-wide points: The ex vivo response was dominated by HLA-C-restricted CMV-specific TCR beta clonotypes.

The rearrangement uses TRBV28 and TRBJ1-1; TRBD1 matches 8 bases. The clonotype comes from a human donor in good health (CMV status not recorded). Some clones in this sample may be carry-over from other donors' samples. Sequenced here: cultured PBMCs, sampled from culture after CMV antigen stimulation. This chain's CDR3 is CASSRLRGRAPEAFF. The DNA for the CDR3 is TGTGCCAGCAGTCGACTCAGGGGGCGCGCCCCTGAAGCTTTCTTT. Full variable domain (rest looked up from reference TRBV28 and TRBJ1-1): DVKVTQSSRYLVKRTGEKVFLECVQDMDHENMFWYRQDPGLGLRLIYFSYDVKMKEKGDIPEGYSVSREKKERFSLILESASTNQTSMYLCASSRLRGRAPEAFFGQGTRLTVV.